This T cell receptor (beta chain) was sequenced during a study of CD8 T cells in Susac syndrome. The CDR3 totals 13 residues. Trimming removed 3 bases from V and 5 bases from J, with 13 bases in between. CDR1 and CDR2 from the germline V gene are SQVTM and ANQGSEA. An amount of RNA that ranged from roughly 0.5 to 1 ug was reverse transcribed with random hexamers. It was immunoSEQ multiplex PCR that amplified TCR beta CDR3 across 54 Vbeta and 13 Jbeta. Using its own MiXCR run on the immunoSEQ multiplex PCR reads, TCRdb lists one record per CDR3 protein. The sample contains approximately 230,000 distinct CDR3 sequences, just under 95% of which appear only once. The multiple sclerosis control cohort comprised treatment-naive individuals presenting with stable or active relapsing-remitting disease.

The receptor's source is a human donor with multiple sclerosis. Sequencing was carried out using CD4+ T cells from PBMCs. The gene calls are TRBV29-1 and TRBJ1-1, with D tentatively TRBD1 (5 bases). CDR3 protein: CSVEEQVLTEAFF. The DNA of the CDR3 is TGCAGCGTTGAGGAACAGGTTTTGACTGAAGCTTTCTTT.